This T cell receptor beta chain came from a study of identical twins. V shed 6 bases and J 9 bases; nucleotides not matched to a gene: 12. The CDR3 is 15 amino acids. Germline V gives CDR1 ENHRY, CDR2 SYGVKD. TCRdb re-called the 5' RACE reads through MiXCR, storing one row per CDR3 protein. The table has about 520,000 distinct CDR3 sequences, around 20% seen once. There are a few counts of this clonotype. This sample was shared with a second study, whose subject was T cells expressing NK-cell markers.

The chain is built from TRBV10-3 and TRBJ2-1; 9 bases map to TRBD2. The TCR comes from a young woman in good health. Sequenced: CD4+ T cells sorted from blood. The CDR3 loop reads CAISGLEREVGEQFF. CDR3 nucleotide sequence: TGTGCCATCAGCGGACTCGAGCGGGAGGTCGGTGAGCAGTTCTTC.